These T cell receptor beta chains were read from a single sample in a study of control samples from healthy donors and cancer patients. TCRdb's table, derived via immunoSEQ multiplex PCR, lists solely in-frame clones and lacks some. The profile shows some 77,000 clones, roughly nine tenths of them singletons. Sequencing was performed on blood. These receptors were collected from a woman aged 55-70 years in good health. The CDR3 runs from the conserved cysteine through the conserved F or W. A D gene is named only where the DNA matches it firmly. Clone sizes are given selectively: once, few, many, or a class where the clone is expanded.

D	J	size	V	DNA	CDR3
-	TRBJ2-2	-	TRBV11-3	TGTGCCAGCAGCTCAGGATGGAGCCCCCTCGCCCCGAACACCGGGGAGCTGTTTTTT	CASSSGWSPLAPNTGELFF
-	TRBJ2-7	-	TRBV5-1	TGCGCCAGCAGCTTGCAGGGCTCCTACGAGCAGTACTTC	CASSLQGSYEQYF
TRBD1	TRBJ2-7	-	TRBV7-2	TGTGCCAGCAGCTTAAGCGGGACAGGGGGCTACGAGCAGTACTTC	CASSLSGTGGYEQYF
-	TRBJ1-6	-	TRBV7-2	TGTGCCAGCAGCTTAAGGCCTCCAAGGTCGGATTCACCCCTCCACTTT	CASSLRPPRSDSPLHF
TRBD2	TRBJ2-7	-	TRBV7-2	TGTGCCAGCAGCTTAAGGACTAGCGGAAACTACGAGCAGTACTTC	CASSLRTSGNYEQYF
-	TRBJ1-2	-	TRBV3-1/TRBV3-2	TGTGCCAGCAGCCCCCCCGTGTTTAGTGGCTACACCTTC	CASSPPVFSGYTF
-	TRBJ2-1	-	TRBV7-2	TGTGCCAGCAGCTTAGGTCCAACTAGGGGTGATGAGCAGTTCTTC	CASSLGPTRGDEQFF
TRBD2	TRBJ2-3	-	TRBV7-9	TGTGCCAGCAGCTTAGCGAGGACTAGCGGGAGGAGCACAGATACGCAGTATTTT	CASSLARTSGRSTDTQYF
-	TRBJ2-1	-	TRBV25-1	TGTGCCAGCAGTGAACTCGACAGTTACAATGAGCAGTTCTTC	CASSELDSYNEQFF
TRBD2	TRBJ2-3	-	TRBV7-2	TGTGCCAGCAGCTTAGCGGGGCGGGGGGGCACGCAGTATTTT	CASSLAGRGGTQYF
-	TRBJ1-1	-	TRBV20-1	TGCAGTGCTAGTTCCAGGGTGGGGACTGAAGCTTTCTTT	CSASSRVGTEAFF
-	TRBJ2-1	-	TRBV5-1	TGCGCCAGCAGCTTGAGGACTACCGACAATGAGCAGTTCTTC	CASSLRTTDNEQFF
-	TRBJ2-7	once	TRBV6-5	TGTGCCAGCAGTTACTCCCTTAGGGGAAGCTCCTACGAGCAGTACTTC	CASSYSLRGSSYEQYF
-	TRBJ2-5	-	TRBV29-1	TGCAGCGTACCCGACAGGTCGGAGACCCAGTACTTC	CSVPDRSETQYF
-	TRBJ2-1	once	TRBV30	TGTGCCTGGAGTGAGGGACTTATAAGCGGGTATGAGCAGTTCTTC	CAWSEGLISGYEQFF
-	TRBJ2-5	-	TRBV19	TGTGCCAGCCGGGACAGCGGGGAGACCCAGTACTTC	CASRDSGETQYF
TRBD1	TRBJ2-5	-	TRBV30	TGTGCCTGGTCGGACAGGAGGGAGACCCAGTACTTC	CAWSDRRETQYF
-	TRBJ1-1	once	TRBV7-9	TGTGCCAGCAGCTTAGCTCCAGGAAGGGTAGCTTTCTTT	CASSLAPGRVAFF
-	TRBJ1-5	-	TRBV5-4	TGTGCCAGCAGCGTGGGGGGCGGTAGCGTCGGGAATCAGCCCCAGCATTTT	CASSVGGGSVGNQPQHF
TRBD1	TRBJ1-1	once	TRBV10-3	TGTGCCATCTCCCCCAGCCAGGGGGCTATTGCTTTCTTT	CAISPSQGAIAFF
-	TRBJ2-7	-	TRBV15	TGTGCCACCAGCAGAGACCCAAGCTCCTACGAGCAGTACTTC	CATSRDPSSYEQYF
TRBD1	TRBJ2-7	-	TRBV11-3	TGTGCCAGCAGCCGCGACAGGGAAGAGGACGAGCAGTACTTC	CASSRDREEDEQYF
TRBD2	TRBJ2-1	-	TRBV29-1	TGCAGCGTTGATGGGGAGGGATCCTACAATGAGCAGTTCTTC	CSVDGEGSYNEQFF
-	TRBJ1-3	-	TRBV15	TGTGCCACCAGCCGACCCCCGGGCCAGTCCTCTGGAAACACCATATATTTT	CATSRPPGQSSGNTIYF
-	TRBJ2-1	-	TRBV28	TGTGCCAGCGCAAGGCCATATATAAACAATGAGCAGTTCTTC	CASARPYINNEQFF
TRBD1	TRBJ2-7	-	TRBV18	TGTGCCAGCTCACCCGAGACAGGGCGCGAGCAGTACTTC	CASSPETGREQYF
-	TRBJ2-7	-	TRBV9	TGTGCCAGCAGCGTAGAGGCACACAGCTCCTACGAGCAGTACTTC	CASSVEAHSSYEQYF
-	TRBJ1-2	-	TRBV2	TGTGCCAGCAGTGAAGAGGGGAACTATGGCTACACCTTC	CASSEEGNYGYTF
-	TRBJ2-7	-	TRBV21-1	TGTGCCAGCAGCGAGGCCCCCGGGACGGAGTTCTCCTACGAGCAGTACTTC	CASSEAPGTEFSYEQYF
-	TRBJ2-5	-	TRBV5-1	TGCGCCAGCAGCCTGGACACCCCCCAAGAGACCCAGTACTTC	CASSLDTPQETQYF
-	TRBJ1-3	-	TRBV3-1/TRBV3-2	TGTGCCAGCAGACGGGGGACCACCCGTGGAAACACCATATATTTT	CASRRGTTRGNTIYF
TRBD1	TRBJ2-6	-	TRBV7-9	TGTGCCAGCAGCCCAAGGACAGGGGGTCGTTCTGGGGCCAACGTCCTGACTTTC	CASSPRTGGRSGANVLTF
-	TRBJ2-6	-	TRBV5-5	TGTGCCAGCAGCTTGGGGGGATCTGGGGCCAACGTCCTGACTTTC	CASSLGGSGANVLTF
-	TRBJ2-3	-	TRBV2	TGTGCCAGCAGTGAACAGGCTACCACAGATACGCAGTATTTT	CASSEQATTDTQYF
-	TRBJ1-5	-	TRBV5-5	TGTGCCAGCAGCCTGGGACATCGGAAGGATCAGCCCCAGCATTTT	CASSLGHRKDQPQHF
-	TRBJ1-2	-	TRBV7-9	TGTGCCAGCAGCGCCTTCCGGGCGGGACCTGGTGGCTACACCTTC	CASSAFRAGPGGYTF
-	TRBJ1-1	-	TRBV27	TGTGCCAGCGGAGACGGAGAGAACACTGAAGCTTTCTTT	CASGDGENTEAFF
-	TRBJ2-3	-	TRBV11-2	TGTGCCAGCAGCTTAGTAGCTGTAGGGAGTGGCCCAGATACGCAGTATTTT	CASSLVAVGSGPDTQYF
-	TRBJ1-1	-	TRBV20-1	TGCAGCGCCAAAATCTCCACTGAAGCTTTCTTT	CSAKISTEAFF
TRBD1	TRBJ1-1	-	TRBV15	TGTGCCACCAGAGGGGGGACAGTGAACACTGAAGCTTTCTTT	CATRGGTVNTEAFF
-	TRBJ2-5	-	TRBV29-1	TGCAGCGTTGATGGGGGCCGCCAGGAGACCCAGTACTTC	CSVDGGRQETQYF
-	TRBJ1-1	-	TRBV4-1	TGCGCCAGCAGCCAGTACGGACTGCCGAACACTGAAGCTTTCTTT	CASSQYGLPNTEAFF
TRBD2	TRBJ2-2	-	TRBV5-1	TGCGCCAGCAGCTTCCTAGCGGGATTGAGCACCGGGGAGCTGTTTTTT	CASSFLAGLSTGELFF
-	TRBJ1-1	-	TRBV3-1/TRBV3-2	TGTGCCAGCAGCCAAGCCGTAGGACGGACTGAAGCTTTCTTT	CASSQAVGRTEAFF
-	TRBJ1-1	-	TRBV5-1	TGCGCCAGCAGCTTGTTGGGGAACACTGAAGCTTTCTTT	CASSLLGNTEAFF